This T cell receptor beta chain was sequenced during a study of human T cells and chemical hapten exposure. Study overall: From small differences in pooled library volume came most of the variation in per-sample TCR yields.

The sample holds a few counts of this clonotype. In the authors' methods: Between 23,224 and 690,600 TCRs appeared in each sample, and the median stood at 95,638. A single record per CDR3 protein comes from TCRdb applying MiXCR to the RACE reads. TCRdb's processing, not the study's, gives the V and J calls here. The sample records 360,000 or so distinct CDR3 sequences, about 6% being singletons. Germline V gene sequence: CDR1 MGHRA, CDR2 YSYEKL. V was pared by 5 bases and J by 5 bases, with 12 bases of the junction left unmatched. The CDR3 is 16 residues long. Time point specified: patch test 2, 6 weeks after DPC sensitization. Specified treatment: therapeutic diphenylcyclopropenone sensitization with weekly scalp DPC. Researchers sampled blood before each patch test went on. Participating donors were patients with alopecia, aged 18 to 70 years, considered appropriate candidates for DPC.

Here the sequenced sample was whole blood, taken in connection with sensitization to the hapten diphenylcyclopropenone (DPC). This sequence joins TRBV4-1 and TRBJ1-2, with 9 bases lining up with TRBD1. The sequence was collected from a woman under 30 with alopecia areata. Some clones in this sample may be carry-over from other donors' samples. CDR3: CASSYGRDRALYGYTF. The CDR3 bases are TGCGCCAGCAGCTACGGCCGGGACAGGGCTCTTTATGGCTACACCTTC.